The 26 T cell receptor beta chains below come from one sample, sequenced in a study of blood T cells in healthy people across ages. PCR was performed a second time for roughly 7 to 11 cycles using a sample-barcoded 5' primer and a J-beta primer mix. In TCRdb, the 5' RACE reads were re-called with MiXCR into one record per CDR3 protein. This table holds over 1.5 million distinct CDR3 sequences, roughly 52% found once. The specimen sequenced was blood. The receptors here all came from a woman between 40 and 55 years old in good health.

The rearrangement uses TRBV7-2 and TRBJ1-1; D is unresolved. Germline V gene data show CDR1 as SGHTA and CDR2 as FQGNSA. The CDR3 sequence is 15 residues long. Trimming left V 2 bases short and J 0 bases short, with 10 bases between. CDR3 sequence (DNA): TGTGCCAGCAGCTTATATCATGGGTTGAACACTGAAGCTTTCTTT. The encoded protein is CASSLYHGLNTEAFF.

The rearrangement links TRBV7-9 to TRBJ2-1; 12 bases match TRBD2. The J segment lost 7 bases and the V segment lost 6 bases, leaving 4 bases of the junction unmatched. Germline lookup yields CDR1 SEHNR and CDR2 FQNEAQ (reference sequence). The CDR3 runs to 14 residues. The CDR3, as DNA: TGTGCCAGCAGTGGACTAGCGGGGAGGAATGAGCAGTTCTTC. Its translation is CASSGLAGRNEQFF.

The rearrangement uses TRBV29-1 and TRBJ2-1, with unresolved D. Germline-derived CDR1 and CDR2 are SQVTM and ANQGSEA. V was pared by 2 bases and J by 2 bases, with 10 bases between. CDR3 size: 14 residues. CDR3 DNA sequence: TGCAGCGTTGAATTGACGGCGACCTACAATGAGCAGTTCTTC. Translated, it gives CSVELTATYNEQFF.

The chain employs TRBV2 and TRBJ2-5; 8 nucleotides align to TRBD1. The CDR3 has 14 residues. Trimming took 2 bases from V and 4 from J; bases not matched to a gene: 3. The germline CDR1 and CDR2 sequences are SNHLY and FYNNEI. Here the CDR3 reads CASSETTGGETQYF. The CDR3 nucleotides read TGTGCCAGCAGTGAAACCACAGGGGGAGAGACCCAGTACTTC.

The CDR3 here is CASSLHVTDNEQFF. Here the CDR3 DNA reads TGTGCCAGCAGCCTTCACGTGACGGACAATGAGCAGTTCTTC. The rearrangement joins TRBV3-1 to TRBJ2-1, with unresolved D. Germline loops: CDR1 LGHDT, CDR2 YNNKEL (reference sequence). The CDR3 runs to 14 residues. V was cut by 4 bases and J by 5 bases, with 12 bases left in between.

In this sample, this clonotype turned up a few times. V is TRBV3-1 and J is TRBJ2-3; D is perhaps TRBD2 (7 bases). Germline V gives CDR1 LGHDT, CDR2 YNNKEL (reference sequence). The V gene lost 0 bases and the J gene lost 4 bases, with 14 bases spanning the gap. The CDR3 totals 16 residues. The CDR3 here is CASSQDPGGGSDTQYF. The DNA for the CDR3 is TGTGCCAGCAGCCAAGATCCGGGGGGCGGATCAGATACGCAGTATTTT.

This clonotype turned up a few times. This chain connects TRBV5-4 to TRBJ1-5; a weak D match, TRBD1 (5 bases). V was trimmed by 5 bases and J by 4 bases, leaving 13 bases between them. The germline V gene has CDR1 SGHNT and CDR2 YYREEE (reference sequence). This CDR3 contains 14 residues. In DNA, the CDR3 is TGTGCCAGCAGTTCGGGACCGATGAATCAGCCCCAGCATTTT. Protein sequence: CASSSGPMNQPQHF. The full variable domain, with the rest looked up from reference TRBV5-4 and TRBJ1-5, is ETGVTQSPTHLIKTRGQQVTLRCSSQSGHNTVSWYQQALGQGPQFIFQYYREEENGRGNFPPRFSGLQFPNYSSELNVNALELDDSALYLCASSSGPMNQPQHFGDGTRLSIL.

Concerning this clonotype itself: A junction end diverges from the germline sequence, so it may reflect a read error. The chain uses TRBV4-2 and TRBJ2-1; 9 bases align to TRBD1. The germline V gene encodes CDR1 LGHNA and CDR2 YNFKEQ. The CDR3 contains 17 residues. The CDR3 nucleotides read TGTGCCAGCAGTCAAGTAAAGACAGGGGGACCCTACAATGAGCAGTTCTTC. This encodes CASSQVKTGGPYNEQFF.

The chain couples TRBV2 to TRBJ2-7; D uncertain. CDR3 length equals 14 residues. Germline V CDR1 and CDR2: SNHLY, FYNNEI. Trimming stripped 6 bases from V and 0 bases from J, with 12 bases between. CDR3 sequence reads: CASRSTDVSYEQYF. CDR3 DNA sequence: TGTGCCAGCAGATCGACGGACGTCTCCTACGAGCAGTACTTC.

This clonotype has just a few counts. The rearrangement links TRBV27 to TRBJ2-5, with 8 positions matching TRBD1. This CDR3 comprises 16 residues. The trim removed 6 bases at V and 1 base at J, leaving 10 bases unmatched. Germline-derived CDR1 and CDR2 are MNHEY and SMNVEV (reference sequence). CDR3 protein: CASSSQDRGLQETQYF. CDR3 nucleotides: TGTGCCAGCAGCTCCCAAGACAGGGGCCTCCAAGAGACCCAGTACTTC.

This clonotype was seen a few times. This chain connects TRBV27 to TRBJ2-7, with D uncertain. This CDR3 region has 15 residues. Germline CDR1 MNHEY, CDR2 SMNVEV (reference sequence). Trimming pared 10 bases from V and 1 base from J, leaving 20 bases between. The CDR3 is CATAFARSGSYEQYF. The CDR3 nucleotides are TGTGCCACCGCCTTCGCCCGATCCGGATCCTACGAGCAGTACTTC.

The chain joins TRBV5-6 to TRBJ2-7, with D unresolved. CDR3 length: 12 residues. Trimming shortened V by 0 bases and J by 3 bases, and 4 bases separated the two germline ends. Germline lookup yields CDR1 SGHDT and CDR2 YYEEEE. CDR3: CASSLEHYEQYF. The DNA for the CDR3 is TGTGCCAGCAGCTTGGAACACTACGAGCAGTACTTC.

This clonotype has only a few counts. J is TRBJ1-2 and V is TRBV7-9, with D perhaps TRBD1 (6 bases). Trimming removed 10 bases at V and 7 bases at J, with 25 bases between. The CDR3 sequence is 15 residues long. CDR1 is SEHNR, CDR2 FQNEAQ, per germline (reference sequence). CDR3 sequence (DNA): TGTGCCACCCCATCCCCGGGACACACAGGATCTGGCTACACCTTC. Protein: CATPSPGHTGSGYTF.

The rearrangement uses TRBV3-1 and TRBJ2-7, with D perhaps matching TRBD2 (5 bases). CDR1 and CDR2 (germline): LGHDT, YNNKEL (reference sequence). V was shortened by 0 bases and J by 9 bases, with 9 bases between the two germline ends. This CDR3 has 12 amino acids. Written as DNA, the CDR3 is TGTGCCAGCAGCCAAGAAAGGGAGAGGCAGTACTTC. This encodes CASSQERERQYF.

This clonotype turned up a few times. The chain combines TRBV6-2 or TRBV6-3 with TRBJ1-2; maybe TRBD1 (5 bases). V was shortened by 2 bases and J by 11 bases, with 12 bases between the two germline ends. Germline V lookup: CDR1 MNHEY, CDR2 SVGEGT. This CDR3 comprises 12 residues. The CDR3 region has the DNA TGTGCCAGCAGTTACAGCAGGGCGAGGTACACCTTC. It yields the protein CASSYSRARYTF.

In its sample, this clonotype was seen a few times. This chain joins TRBV7-2 and TRBJ2-6; D gene uncertain. Germline CDR1 SGHTA, CDR2 FQGNSA. The CDR3 runs to 15 residues. Between the trimmed V and J ends, which lost 5 bases and 4 bases, there was a span of 12 bases. The CDR3 is CASSPRLPGANVLTF. CDR3 bases: TGTGCCAGCAGCCCTCGCTTGCCCGGGGCCAACGTCCTGACTTTC.

The chain employs TRBV10-3 and TRBJ1-6; 7 nucleotides match TRBD1. Germline-derived CDR1 and CDR2 are ENHRY and SYGVKD. The CDR3 extends over 14 amino acids. V lost 4 bases to trimming and J lost 5 bases; unmatched junction nucleotides: 2. Written as DNA, the CDR3 is TGTGCCATCAGTGGGGACAGCGATAATTCACCCCTCCACTTT. Translated, it gives CAISGDSDNSPLHF.

The rearrangement links TRBV7-2 to TRBJ2-1; D call uncertain. The CDR3 consists of 12 residues. V was clipped by 3 bases and J by 11 bases, with 11 bases between them. CDR1 is SGHTA, CDR2 FQGNSA, per germline. CDR3: CASSFQTPQQFF. The DNA for the CDR3 is TGTGCCAGCAGCTTCCAGACGCCCCAGCAGTTCTTC. The variable domain in full, with the rest retrieved from reference TRBV7-2 and TRBJ2-1, is GAGVSQSPSNKVTEKGKDVELRCDPISGHTALYWYRQSLGQGLEFLIYFQGNSAPDKSGLPSDRFSAERTGGSVSTLTIQRTQQEDSAVYLCASSFQTPQQFFGPGTRLTVL.

The J gene is TRBJ1-2, the V gene TRBV12-3 or TRBV12-4; no definite D call. Between the trimmed V and J ends, which lost 1 base and 4 bases, there was a span of 13 bases. This CDR3 comprises 15 residues. The CDR3 DNA follows: TGTGCCAGCAGTTTAGGGACCCTCGGGGTCTATGGCTACACCTTC. This sequence encodes CASSLGTLGVYGYTF.

V gene TRBV11-2 combines with J gene TRBJ2-4; D perhaps matches TRBD1 (5 bases). The CDR3 totals 15 residues. The ends were cut back, 4 bases at V and 8 bases at J, with 18 bases in the middle. From germline, CDR1 is SGHAT and CDR2 FQNNGV. The CDR3 loop is CASSSEFDSEDIQYF. The CDR3 nucleotides read TGTGCCAGCAGCTCAGAATTTGACAGCGAAGACATTCAGTACTTC.

The chain carries TRBV7-2 and TRBJ1-2; D gene unclear. The germline V gene encodes CDR1 SGHTA and CDR2 FQGNSA. The CDR3 runs 15 residues. Trimming took 1 base from V and 5 from J, leaving 14 bases between them. The CDR3: CASSLDVTRGYGYTF. The DNA of the CDR3 is TGTGCCAGCAGCTTAGATGTTACGCGGGGTTATGGCTACACCTTC.

V usage is TRBV28 and J usage is TRBJ1-1, with D hard to call. The V gene's germline CDR1 is MDHEN and CDR2 SYDVKM. Trimming cost V 5 bases and J 1 base, with 14 bases left between them. The CDR3 covers 15 residues. The CDR3 nucleotides are TGTGCCAGCAGTGCCTGGGAGGACGGGAACACTGAAGCTTTCTTT. Translating gives CASSAWEDGNTEAFF.

The J gene is TRBJ2-7, the V gene TRBV5-5; tentatively, D is TRBD1 (6 bases). In germline, CDR1 is SGHKS, CDR2 YYEKEE (reference sequence). The CDR3 length is 15 residues. V dropped 0 bases and J dropped 3 bases, with 13 bases sitting between them. The CDR3: CASSLVGTPVYEQYF. For the CDR3, the DNA is TGTGCCAGCAGCTTGGTCGGGACACCCGTCTACGAGCAGTACTTC.

The gene calls are TRBV27 and TRBJ2-3; 8 bases are a match to TRBD1. Germline values: CDR1 MNHEY, CDR2 SMNVEV (reference sequence). Losses at the gene ends were 5 bases for V and 4 bases for J; bases not matched to a gene: 2. This CDR3 region has 13 residues. The DNA of the CDR3 is TGTGCCAGCAGTACACAGGGGGCAGATACGCAGTATTTT. Its protein is CASSTQGADTQYF.

This chain links TRBV4-1 with TRBJ2-3, with TRBD2 matching over 9 bases. This CDR3 has 17 amino acids. Germline CDR1 MGHRA, CDR2 YSYEKL. Unmatched junction bases numbered 12, after V lost 2 bases and J lost 6 bases. Here the CDR3 reads CASSQSSSGAFGDTQYF. The CDR3 nucleotides are TGCGCCAGCAGCCAAAGCTCTAGCGGGGCTTTCGGGGATACGCAGTATTTT.

The J gene is TRBJ2-5, the V gene TRBV6-1; D is possibly TRBD2 (5 bases). Trimming removed 7 bases at V and 5 bases at J, with 14 bases between. Germline assignment: CDR1 MNHNS and CDR2 SASEGT. The CDR3 sequence is 13 residues long. The CDR3 here is CASTGDLGETQYF. CDR3 bases: TGTGCCAGCACCGGGGATCTCGGGGAGACCCAGTACTTC.